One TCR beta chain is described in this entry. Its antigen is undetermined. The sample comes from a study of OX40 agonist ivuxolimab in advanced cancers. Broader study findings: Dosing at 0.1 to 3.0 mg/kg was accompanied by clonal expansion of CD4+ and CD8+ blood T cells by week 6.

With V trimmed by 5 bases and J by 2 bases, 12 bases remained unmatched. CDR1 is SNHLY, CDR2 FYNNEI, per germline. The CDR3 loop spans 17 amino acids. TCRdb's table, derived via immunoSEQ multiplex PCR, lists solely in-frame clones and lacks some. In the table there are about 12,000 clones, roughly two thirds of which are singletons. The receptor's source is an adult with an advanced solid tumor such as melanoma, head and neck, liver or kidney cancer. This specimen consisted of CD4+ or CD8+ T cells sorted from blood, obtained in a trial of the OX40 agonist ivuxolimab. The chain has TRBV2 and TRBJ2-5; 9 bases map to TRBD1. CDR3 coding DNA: TGTGCCAGCAGTTACACCCCGGACAGGGGTGGGCAAGAGACCCAGTACTTC. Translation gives CASSYTPDRGGQETQYF.